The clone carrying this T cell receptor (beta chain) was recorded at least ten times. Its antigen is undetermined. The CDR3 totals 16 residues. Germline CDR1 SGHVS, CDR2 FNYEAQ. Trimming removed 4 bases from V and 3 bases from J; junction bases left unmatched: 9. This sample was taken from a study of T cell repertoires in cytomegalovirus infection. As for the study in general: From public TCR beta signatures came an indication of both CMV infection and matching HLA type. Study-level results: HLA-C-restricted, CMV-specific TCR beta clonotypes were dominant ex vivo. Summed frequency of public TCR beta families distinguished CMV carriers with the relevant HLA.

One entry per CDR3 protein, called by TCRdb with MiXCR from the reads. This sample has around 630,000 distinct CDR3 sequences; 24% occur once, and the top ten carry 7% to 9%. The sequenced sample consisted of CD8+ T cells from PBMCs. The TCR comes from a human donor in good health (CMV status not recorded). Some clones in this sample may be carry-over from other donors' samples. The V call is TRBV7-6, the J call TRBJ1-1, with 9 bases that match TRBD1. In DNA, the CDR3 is TGTGCCAGCAGCTCGCTACCGGGACAGGGCTACACTGAAGCTTTCTTT. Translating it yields CASSSLPGQGYTEAFF.